This paragraph reports one T cell receptor beta chain. Its antigen is unidentified. Sequencing was performed with immunoSEQ multiplex PCR; in TCRdb, only in-frame clones are kept and a portion is missing. The table has about 90,000 clones, 91% seen once. This entry comes from a study of OX40 agonist ivuxolimab in advanced cancers. Across the whole study: The treatment was a fully human IgG2 OX40 agonist, ivuxolimab. Subjects had a mean age of around 60 years, with a range of roughly 23 to 79; around 83% were male. Study-wide results and limits: Expanded clones tended on average to be more numerous among CD8+ T cells than CD4+.

Patients had blood sampled at baseline and again on cycle 4 day 1 and cycle 7 day 1. V was pared by 1 base and J by 9 bases, with 10 bases between. CDR3 size: 13 residues. Per the germline V gene, CDR1 is SEHNR and CDR2 is FQNEAQ (reference sequence). Sequencing used CD4+ or CD8+ T cells sorted from blood, obtained in a trial of the OX40 agonist ivuxolimab. The TCR originated in an adult with an advanced solid tumor such as melanoma, head and neck, liver or kidney cancer. The genes are TRBV7-9 and TRBJ2-1, with TRBD2 as a possible D gene (5 bases). DNA of the CDR3: TGTGCCAGCAGCTTAGAAGCGGAAAGTGAGCAGTTCTTC. Residues: CASSLEAESEQFF.